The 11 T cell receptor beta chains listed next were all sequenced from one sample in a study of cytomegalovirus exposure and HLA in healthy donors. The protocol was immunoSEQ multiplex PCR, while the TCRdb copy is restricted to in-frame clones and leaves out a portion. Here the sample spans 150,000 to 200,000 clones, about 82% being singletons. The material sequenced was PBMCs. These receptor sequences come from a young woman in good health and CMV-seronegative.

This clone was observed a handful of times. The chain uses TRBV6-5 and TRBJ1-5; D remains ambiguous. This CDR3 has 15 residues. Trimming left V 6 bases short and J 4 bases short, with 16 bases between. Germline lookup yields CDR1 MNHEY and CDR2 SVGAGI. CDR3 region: CASSLQYPKNQPQHF. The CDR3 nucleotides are TGTGCCAGCAGCCTACAGTATCCGAAGAATCAGCCCCAGCATTTT.

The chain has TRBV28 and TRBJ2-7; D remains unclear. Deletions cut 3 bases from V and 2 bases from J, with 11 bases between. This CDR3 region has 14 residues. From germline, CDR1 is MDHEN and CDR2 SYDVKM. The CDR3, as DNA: TGTGCCAGCAGTTTCTCGGTGAAAACCTACGAGCAGTACTTC. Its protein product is CASSFSVKTYEQYF.

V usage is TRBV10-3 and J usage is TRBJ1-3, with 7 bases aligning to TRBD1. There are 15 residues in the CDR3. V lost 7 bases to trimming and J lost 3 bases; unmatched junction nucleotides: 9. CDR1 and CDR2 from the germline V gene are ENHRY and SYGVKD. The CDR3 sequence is CAITATGTFGNTIYF. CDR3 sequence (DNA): TGTGCCATCACTGCGACAGGGACTTTTGGAAACACCATATATTTT.

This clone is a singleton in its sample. This CDR3 is CASSLNAGGLRGYTF. The CDR3 coding sequence is TGTGCCAGCAGCTTAAACGCAGGGGGCCTTCGGGGCTACACCTTC. This chain joins TRBV7-3 and TRBJ1-2, with 8 bases lining up with TRBD1. Trimming at V came to 1 base and at J to 8 bases, leaving 9 bases not matched to a gene. There are 15 residues in the CDR3. Germline V lookup: CDR1 SGHTA, CDR2 FQGTGA.

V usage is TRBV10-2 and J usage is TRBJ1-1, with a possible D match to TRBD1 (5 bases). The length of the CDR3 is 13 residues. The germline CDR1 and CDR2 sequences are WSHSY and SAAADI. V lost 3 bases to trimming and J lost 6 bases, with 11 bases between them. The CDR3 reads CASSDWGAAEAFF. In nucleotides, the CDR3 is TGCGCCAGCAGTGATTGGGGCGCGGCTGAAGCTTTCTTT.

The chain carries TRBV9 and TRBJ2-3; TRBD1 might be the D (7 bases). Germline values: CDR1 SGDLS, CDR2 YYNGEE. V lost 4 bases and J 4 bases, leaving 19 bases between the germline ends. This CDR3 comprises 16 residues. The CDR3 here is CASSPWGRGDSDTQYF. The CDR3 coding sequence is TGTGCCAGCAGCCCGTGGGGCAGGGGGGATTCAGATACGCAGTATTTT.

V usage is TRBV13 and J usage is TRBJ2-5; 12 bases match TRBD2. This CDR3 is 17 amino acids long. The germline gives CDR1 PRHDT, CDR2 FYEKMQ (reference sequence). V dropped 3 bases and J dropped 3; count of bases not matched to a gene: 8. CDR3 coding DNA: TGTGCCAGCAGCTTTAAGACTAGCGGGGGCCGTAAAGAGACCCAGTACTTC. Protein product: CASSFKTSGGRKETQYF. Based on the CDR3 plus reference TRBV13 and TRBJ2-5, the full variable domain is AAGVIQSPRHLIKEKRETATLKCYPIPRHDTVYWYQQGPGQDPQFLISFYEKMQSDKGSIPDRFSAQQFSDYHSELNMSSLELGDSALYFCASSFKTSGGRKETQYFGPGTRLLVL.

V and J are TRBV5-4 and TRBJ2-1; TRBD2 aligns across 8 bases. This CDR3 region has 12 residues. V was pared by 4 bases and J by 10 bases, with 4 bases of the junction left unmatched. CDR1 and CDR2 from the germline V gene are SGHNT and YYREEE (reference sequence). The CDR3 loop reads CASSQIAGEQFF. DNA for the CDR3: TGTGCCAGCAGCCAGATAGCGGGGGAGCAGTTCTTC. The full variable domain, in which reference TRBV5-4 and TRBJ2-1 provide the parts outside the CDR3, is ETGVTQSPTHLIKTRGQQVTLRCSSQSGHNTVSWYQQALGQGPQFIFQYYREEENGRGNFPPRFSGLQFPNYSSELNVNALELDDSALYLCASSQIAGEQFFGPGTRLTVL.

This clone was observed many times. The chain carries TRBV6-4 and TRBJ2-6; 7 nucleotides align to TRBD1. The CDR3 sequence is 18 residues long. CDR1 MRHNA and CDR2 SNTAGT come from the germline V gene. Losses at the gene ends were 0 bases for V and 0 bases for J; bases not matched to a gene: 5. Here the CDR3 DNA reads TGTGCCAGCAGTGACTCGACAGGGACAGCCTCTGGGGCCAACGTCCTGACTTTC. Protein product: CASSDSTGTASGANVLTF.

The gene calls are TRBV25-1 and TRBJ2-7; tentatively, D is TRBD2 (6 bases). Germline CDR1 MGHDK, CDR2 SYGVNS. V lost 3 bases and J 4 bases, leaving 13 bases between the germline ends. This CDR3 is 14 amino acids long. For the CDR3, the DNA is TGTGCCAGCAGTGATAGAGGCGGGACGTACGAGCAGTACTTC. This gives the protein CASSDRGGTYEQYF.

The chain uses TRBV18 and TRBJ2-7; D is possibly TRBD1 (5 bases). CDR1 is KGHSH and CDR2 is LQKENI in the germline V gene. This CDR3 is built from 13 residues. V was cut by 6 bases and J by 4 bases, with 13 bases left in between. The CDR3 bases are TGTGCCAGCTCGCAAACTCAGGGTTACGAGCAGTACTTC. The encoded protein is CASSQTQGYEQYF.